A single sample is the source of the 7 T cell receptor beta chains below, sequenced in a study of siplizumab effects on memory and regulatory T cells. Repertoires were generated with immunoSEQ multiplex PCR, while TCRdb's copy carries only in-frame clones and drops some. The top ten clones hold about 0.32% of a sample with 99,000 or so clones, roughly 91% of them seen once. The specimen sequenced was CD4+ T cells sorted from blood. Source of these receptors: a human donor in good health.

V is TRBV4-1 and J is TRBJ2-2, with TRBD1 matching 8 bases. Germline values: CDR1 MGHRA, CDR2 YSYEKL. Germline trimming cut 3 bases from V and 4 bases from J; bases unmatched to any gene: 13. The CDR3 has 18 residues. The CDR3 nucleotides are TGCGCCAGCAGCCATCCCTCCGACAGGGGCGACGCCACCGGGGAGCTGTTTTTT. As protein: CASSHPSDRGDATGELFF.

This chain joins TRBV6-1 and TRBJ1-1, with a possible D match to TRBD1 (6 bases). This CDR3 is 13 amino acids long. V lost 5 bases to trimming and J lost 2 bases, with 9 bases between them. Germline loops: CDR1 MNHNS, CDR2 SASEGT. The CDR3 here is CASSTTGNTEAFF. DNA of the CDR3: TGTGCCAGCAGTACGACAGGAAACACTGAAGCTTTCTTT.

This clone was seen only once. The CDR3 region has the DNA TGTGCCTGGAGTTTCGGACAGGGAATTGGCAATCAGCCCCAGCATTTT. It yields the protein CAWSFGQGIGNQPQHF. The V gene is TRBV30, the J gene TRBJ1-5; 8 bases match TRBD1. The CDR3 is 16 amino acids. Germline CDR1 and CDR2: GTSNPN and SVGIG (reference sequence). Trimming took 2 bases from V and 2 from J; bases not matched to a gene: 8.

CDR3 sequence: CASSVLGRVTYF. The CDR3 DNA reads TGTGCCAGCAGCGTCCTCGGTCGTGTGACGTACTTC. This rearrangement joins TRBV11-2 to TRBJ2-5; D is unclear. Trimming removed 5 bases from V and 13 bases from J, with 17 bases in between. This CDR3 region has 12 residues. The V gene's germline CDR1 is SGHAT and CDR2 FQNNGV.

The chain joins TRBV5-8 to TRBJ1-5, with TRBD1 matching 8 bases. CDR3 size: 16 residues. CDR1 is SGHTS, CDR2 YDEGEE, per germline. V was clipped by 4 bases and J by 4 bases; unmatched bases: 10. DNA for the CDR3: TGTGCCAGCAGCCAATCGACAGGGGTCGGTAATCAGCCCCAGCATTTT. Protein: CASSQSTGVGNQPQHF.

Only a few counts were recorded for this clone. V gene TRBV7-9 combines with J gene TRBJ2-2, with a tentative D call TRBD2 (5 bases). The CDR3 consists of 15 residues. V was trimmed by 0 bases and J by 3 bases, leaving 8 bases between them. Germline V gene data show CDR1 as SEHNR and CDR2 as FQNEAQ (reference sequence). CDR3 nucleotide sequence: TGTGCCAGCAGCTTAGCGGGGAGTTACACCGGGGAGCTGTTTTTT. Translation gives CASSLAGSYTGELFF.

The rearrangement uses TRBV5-4 and TRBJ1-2; possible D gene TRBD1, 5 bases. The CDR3 consists of 15 residues. V was trimmed by 4 bases and J by 0 bases, leaving 13 bases between them. Germline values: CDR1 SGHNT, CDR2 YYREEE (reference sequence). The CDR3 spells CASSLGQGTNYGYTF. CDR3 in DNA: TGTGCCAGCAGCCTGGGCCAGGGTACTAACTATGGCTACACCTTC. Full variable domain (outside the CDR3, taken from reference TRBV5-4 and TRBJ1-2): ETGVTQSPTHLIKTRGQQVTLRCSSQSGHNTVSWYQQALGQGPQFIFQYYREEENGRGNFPPRFSGLQFPNYSSELNVNALELDDSALYLCASSLGQGTNYGYTFGSGTRLTVV.